The 30 T cell receptor beta chains listed next were all sequenced from one sample in a study of cytomegalovirus exposure and HLA in healthy donors. Primers for the PCR totalled 60 Vbeta and 13 Jbeta. Profiled with immunoSEQ multiplex PCR; TCRdb holds only in-frame clones, not every one. The sample has approximately 190,000 clones, about nine tenths seen once. The sequenced material came from PBMCs. These receptors were taken from a boy between 2 and 10 years old in good health and CMV-seronegative.

This CDR3 is CASSLPWATGGETQYF. Written as DNA, the CDR3 is TGTGCCAGCAGCCTTCCCTGGGCCACGGGAGGAGAGACCCAGTACTTC. V and J are TRBV28 and TRBJ2-5; 7 bases are a match to TRBD2. The germline gives CDR1 MDHEN, CDR2 SYDVKM. The CDR3 spans 16 residues. V lost 6 bases to trimming and J lost 4 bases; unmatched junction nucleotides: 14.

The chain couples TRBV5-1 to TRBJ1-1; D not resolved. Trimming removed 0 bases from V and 0 bases from J, with 6 bases in between. CDR3 size: 14 residues. In germline, CDR1 is SGHRS, CDR2 YFSETQ. The CDR3 DNA follows: TGCGCCAGCAGCTTGGAACAGATGAACACTGAAGCTTTCTTT. Its protein product is CASSLEQMNTEAFF.

Points on this clone: The sample has other DNA sequences that encode this CDR3 too. This chain joins TRBV2 and TRBJ1-1, with a possible D match to TRBD1 (6 bases). Germline V gene sequence: CDR1 SNHLY, CDR2 FYNNEI. V gave up 7 bases and J gave up 4 bases, with 10 bases separating them. This CDR3 contains 12 residues. DNA of the CDR3: TGTGCCAGCATACGGGGGGCCACTGAAGCTTTCTTT. Translating gives CASIRGATEAFF.

The chain couples TRBV14 to TRBJ2-7; D not certain. Trimming removed 8 bases at V and 2 bases at J, with 16 bases between. The CDR3 loop spans 14 amino acids. Germline-derived CDR1 and CDR2 are SGHDN and FVKESK. Written as DNA, the CDR3 is TGTGCCAGCGCCAAACGTGGCACCGCCTACGAGCAGTACTTC. It yields the protein CASAKRGTAYEQYF. Full variable domain (outside the CDR3, taken from reference TRBV14 and TRBJ2-7): EAGVTQFPSHSVIEKGQTVTLRCDPISGHDNLYWYRRVMGKEIKFLLHFVKESKQDESGMPNNRFLAERTGGTYSTLKVQPAELEDSGVYFCASAKRGTAYEQYFGPGTRLTVT.

The V gene is TRBV5-6, the J gene TRBJ2-7, with 10 bases that match TRBD2. Germline assignment: CDR1 SGHDT and CDR2 YYEEEE. The ends lost 6 bases at V and 0 bases at J; junction bases unmatched: 15. The CDR3 totals 18 residues. The CDR3 nucleotides are TGTGCCAGCATCTCAACCCCGGGACTAGCGAGTAGCTCCTACGAGCAGTACTTC. Translated: CASISTPGLASSSYEQYF.

This rearrangement joins TRBV19 to TRBJ2-1; 9 bases agree with TRBD1. V was pared by 8 bases and J by 6 bases, with 14 bases of the junction left unmatched. There are 16 residues in the CDR3. The germline gives CDR1 LNHDA, CDR2 SQIVND (reference sequence). The CDR3 region has the DNA TGTGCCAGTCAGGCTACCGGGACAGGGACACGCAATGAGCAGTTCTTC. Translating gives CASQATGTGTRNEQFF.

V and J are TRBV6-5 and TRBJ1-1, with TRBD1 as a possible D gene (6 bases). Germline V gene data show CDR1 as MNHEY and CDR2 as SVGAGI. The CDR3 consists of 11 residues. V lost 9 bases, J lost 5 bases, and 10 bases lay in between. CDR3 DNA sequence: TGTGCCAGTACGCAGGGGACTGAAGCTTTCTTT. Encoded protein: CASTQGTEAFF.

Only a few counts were recorded for this clone. The V call is TRBV12-5, the J call TRBJ2-1, with D unclear. The CDR3 sequence is 12 residues long. Trimming removed 4 bases at V and 10 bases at J, with 11 bases between. Germline V gene lookup returns CDR1 LGHNT and CDR2 FRNRAP. CDR3 in DNA: TGTGCTAGTGGTTCCGATAGTGTGGAGCAGTTCTTC. Its translation: CASGSDSVEQFF.

The J gene is TRBJ1-2, the V gene TRBV5-8; D is possibly TRBD1 (5 bases). Germline lookup yields CDR1 SGHTS and CDR2 YDEGEE. Trimming left V 0 bases short and J 1 base short, with 13 bases between. This CDR3 region has 16 residues. The CDR3 loop is CASSLASGTVNYGYTF. The CDR3 bases are TGTGCCAGCAGCTTGGCCAGCGGGACCGTTAACTATGGCTACACCTTC.

The table lists this clone with a count of one. The rearrangement links TRBV5-4 to TRBJ2-7; weak D call: TRBD1 (6 bases). The CDR3 runs to 14 residues. V lost 2 bases and J 4 bases, leaving 13 bases between the germline ends. From germline, CDR1 is SGHNT and CDR2 YYREEE (reference sequence). The CDR3 sequence: CASSFRQGIYEQYF. The CDR3 nucleotides are TGTGCCAGCAGCTTTCGTCAGGGGATTTACGAGCAGTACTTC.

The chain couples TRBV5-4 to TRBJ1-2; D call uncertain. This CDR3 contains 13 residues. In germline, CDR1 is SGHNT, CDR2 YYREEE (reference sequence). Between the trimmed V and J ends, which lost 0 bases and 2 bases, there was a span of 5 bases. CDR3 nucleotide sequence: TGTGCCAGCAGCTTGGATCAGAACTATGGCTACACCTTC. This sequence encodes CASSLDQNYGYTF. The full variable domain, in which reference TRBV5-4 and TRBJ1-2 provide the parts outside the CDR3, is ETGVTQSPTHLIKTRGQQVTLRCSSQSGHNTVSWYQQALGQGPQFIFQYYREEENGRGNFPPRFSGLQFPNYSSELNVNALELDDSALYLCASSLDQNYGYTFGSGTRLTVV.

The chain links TRBV5-1 to TRBJ2-3; 10 bases match TRBD1. V lost 4 bases, J lost 11 bases, and 16 bases stayed unmatched. The CDR3 consists of 16 residues. Per the germline V gene, CDR1 is SGHRS and CDR2 is YFSETQ. CDR3 protein: CASSAPNSGTGDRQYF. The DNA of the CDR3 is TGCGCCAGCAGCGCACCAAACTCCGGGACAGGGGATCGGCAGTATTTT. Full variable domain (missing parts from reference TRBV5-1 and TRBJ2-3): KAGVTQTPRYLIKTRGQQVTLSCSPISGHRSVSWYQQTPGQGLQFLFEYFSETQRNKGNFPGRFSGRQFSNSRSEMNVSTLELGDSALYLCASSAPNSGTGDRQYFGPGTRLTVL.

V and J are TRBV2 and TRBJ2-1, with 9 positions matching TRBD1. Trimming cost V 3 bases and J 10 bases; bases outside gene matches: 10. The germline gives CDR1 SNHLY, CDR2 FYNNEI. CDR3 size: 15 residues. The CDR3 DNA follows: TGTGCCAGCAGTGACCACAGGGGGCAGGGACTGGAGCAGTTCTTC. Its translation is CASSDHRGQGLEQFF.

V and J are TRBV19 and TRBJ2-1; D might be TRBD2 (6 bases). There are 14 residues in the CDR3. Germline assignment: CDR1 LNHDA and CDR2 SQIVND (reference sequence). V lost 3 bases and J lost 10, with 16 bases in between. CDR3 in DNA: TGTGCCAGTAGTATTTTATTCCCCCGGGGGGAGCAGTTCTTC. Protein sequence: CASSILFPRGEQFF.

V and J are TRBV28 and TRBJ2-2, with a possible D match to TRBD2 (5 bases). This CDR3 comprises 14 residues. Germline V gene lookup returns CDR1 MDHEN and CDR2 SYDVKM. Deletions cut 2 bases from V and 6 bases from J, with 10 bases between. The CDR3 spells CASSLRGIPGELFF. CDR3 nucleotides: TGTGCCAGCAGTTTACGAGGGATTCCCGGGGAGCTGTTTTTT. The full variable domain, with the rest looked up from reference TRBV28 and TRBJ2-2, is DVKVTQSSRYLVKRTGEKVFLECVQDMDHENMFWYRQDPGLGLRLIYFSYDVKMKEKGDIPEGYSVSREKKERFSLILESASTNQTSMYLCASSLRGIPGELFFGEGSRLTVL.

CDR3 loop: CASSRPGSFTEAFF. The CDR3 bases are TGTGCCAGTAGCAGACCGGGGTCGTTCACTGAAGCTTTCTTT. The chain has TRBV19 and TRBJ1-1; D call uncertain. V lost 6 bases to trimming and J lost 4 bases, with 15 bases between them. From germline, CDR1 is LNHDA and CDR2 SQIVND (reference sequence). The CDR3 is made up of 14 amino acids.

This sequence joins TRBV27 and TRBJ1-5; D remains ambiguous. The germline V gene has CDR1 MNHEY and CDR2 SMNVEV (reference sequence). This CDR3 is built from 13 residues. V lost 6 bases to trimming and J lost 1 base, with 7 bases between them. CDR3 protein: CASSQSSNQPQHF. Here the CDR3 DNA reads TGTGCCAGCAGCCAAAGCAGCAATCAGCCCCAGCATTTT.

A remark on this clone: A junction boundary mismatches the germline segment, possibly from a read error. The same CDR3 can be traced to other DNA sequences in this sample. The chain has TRBV7-9 and TRBJ2-2; tentative D call: TRBD1 (6 bases). CDR1 is SEHNR and CDR2 is FQNEAQ in the germline V gene (reference sequence). The CDR3 runs to 15 residues. The CDR3: CASSLRTANTGELFF. CDR3 DNA: TGTGCCAGCAGCTTAAGGACAGCGAACACCGGGGAGCTGTTTTTC.

In its sample, this clone was seen a few times. J is TRBJ2-7 and V is TRBV7-9; 9 positions match TRBD2. Germline CDR1 and CDR2: SEHNR and FQNEAQ (reference sequence). CDR3 length: 14 amino acids. The V segment lost 10 bases and the J segment 2 bases; nucleotides outside the gene matches: 9. The CDR3 DNA follows: TGTGCCACACGGCACAGCGGGGGGCCCTACGAGCAGTACTTC. Encoded protein: CATRHSGGPYEQYF. Full variable domain (rest looked up from reference TRBV7-9 and TRBJ2-7): DTGVSQNPRHKITKRGQNVTFRCDPISEHNRLYWYRQTLGQGPEFLTYFQNEAQLEKSRLLSDRFSAERPKGSFSTLEIQRTEQGDSAMYLCATRHSGGPYEQYFGPGTRLTVT.

CDR3 in amino acids: CAWMTLSGDANYGYTF. CDR3 coding DNA: TGTGCCTGGATGACCCTCTCGGGGGACGCTAACTATGGCTACACCTTC. The V gene is TRBV30, the J gene TRBJ1-2; perhaps TRBD1 as D (5 bases). Per germline, CDR1 GTSNPN and CDR2 SVGIG (reference sequence). V gave up 4 bases and J gave up 0 bases, with 18 bases separating them. This CDR3 is built from 16 residues. The full variable domain, with the rest looked up from reference TRBV30 and TRBJ1-2, is SQTIHQWPATLVQPVGSPLSLECTVEGTSNPNLYWYRQAAGRGLQLLFYSVGIGQISSEVPQNLSASRPQDRQFILSSKKLLLSDSGFYLCAWMTLSGDANYGYTFGSGTRLTVV.

The CDR3 loop reads CASSLQGTGELFF. The CDR3 region has the DNA TGTGCCAGCAGTTTACAGGGCACCGGGGAGCTGTTTTTT. This chain links TRBV27 with TRBJ2-2; TRBD1 is a possible D gene (5 bases). The CDR3 has 13 residues. In germline, CDR1 is MNHEY, CDR2 SMNVEV (reference sequence). The V gene lost 2 bases and the J gene lost 4 bases, with 5 bases spanning the gap.

The chain couples TRBV18 to TRBJ2-3; tentative D call: TRBD2 (6 bases). The CDR3 totals 18 residues. Germline V lookup: CDR1 KGHSH, CDR2 LQKENI. Trimming pared 1 base from V and 4 bases from J, leaving 21 bases between. DNA of the CDR3: TGTGCCAGCTCACCACTCCCTCTAGCCCGGGGAGGAGCAGATACGCAGTATTTT. Protein sequence: CASSPLPLARGGADTQYF.

V usage is TRBV5-1 and J usage is TRBJ2-7, with a weak D call TRBD1 (6 bases). The CDR3 loop spans 14 amino acids. The V end was cut by 0 bases, the J end by 5 bases, with 12 bases between. Germline V lookup: CDR1 SGHRS, CDR2 YFSETQ. The CDR3 sequence is CASSLAGQLDEQYF. CDR3 sequence (DNA): TGCGCCAGCAGCTTGGCCGGACAGCTAGACGAGCAGTACTTC.

This rearrangement joins TRBV10-1 to TRBJ1-1; 7 bases map to TRBD1. Looked up from germline, CDR1 is WNHNN and CDR2 is SYGVQD (reference sequence). Trimming removed 3 bases from V and 6 bases from J; junction bases left unmatched: 4. CDR3 length: 13 amino acids. The CDR3 bases are TGCGCCAGCAGTGACAGGGGGAGTTCTGAAGCTTTCTTT. This translates into CASSDRGSSEAFF.

This clone was counted only a few times. This sequence joins TRBV10-3 and TRBJ1-1; D remains ambiguous. V gave up 11 bases and J gave up 8 bases, with 12 bases separating them. The germline V gene has CDR1 ENHRY and CDR2 SYGVKD. This CDR3 comprises 10 residues. CDR3 region: CAVFGEEAFF. The CDR3 bases are TGTGCCGTCTTCGGGGAGGAAGCTTTCTTT.

The V call is TRBV19, the J call TRBJ1-2; D might be TRBD1 (5 bases). V gave up 4 bases and J gave up 4 bases, with 13 bases separating them. Germline V gene sequence: CDR1 LNHDA, CDR2 SQIVND (reference sequence). The CDR3 has 14 residues. The CDR3 here is CASSRPDSIYGYTF. The CDR3 region has the DNA TGTGCCAGTAGTAGGCCCGACAGCATCTATGGCTACACCTTC.

This chain uses TRBV4-1 with TRBJ2-7; 9 positions agree with TRBD1. V dropped 1 base and J dropped 2; count of bases not matched to a gene: 6. CDR3 length: 16 residues. Germline CDR1 MGHRA, CDR2 YSYEKL. Here the CDR3 DNA reads TGCGCCAGCAGCCAAGGGTCAGGACAGGGGCCCTACGAGCAGTACTTC. Its protein is CASSQGSGQGPYEQYF.

Note on this clone: This specimen includes other DNA sequences encoding the same CDR3. The chain has TRBV5-1 and TRBJ2-2, with D tentatively TRBD2 (6 bases). The V gene lost 1 base and the J gene lost 6 bases, with 7 bases spanning the gap. CDR3 length: 13 residues. Germline V gene data show CDR1 as SGHRS and CDR2 as YFSETQ. CDR3 loop: CASSLSGAGELFF. The CDR3 DNA is TGCGCCAGCAGCTTGTCGGGGGCCGGGGAGCTGTTTTTT.

The chain joins TRBV28 to TRBJ2-5; TRBD1 aligns across 10 bases. Germline CDR1 and CDR2: MDHEN and SYDVKM. The CDR3 is 15 amino acids. After removal of 8 bases from V and 4 bases from J, the junction contained 10 bases not matched to a gene. The CDR3 DNA is TGTGCCAGCTCCCGGACAGGGGGTATCGCAGAGACCCAGTACTTC. Translation: CASSRTGGIAETQYF.

V usage is TRBV7-3 and J usage is TRBJ2-1, with TRBD2 identical over 7 bases. Trimming took 5 bases from V and 0 from J; bases not matched to a gene: 4. Germline CDR1 is SGHTA and CDR2 is FQGTGA. The CDR3 sequence is 15 residues long. CDR3 loop: CASSIGRSSYNEQFF. DNA of the CDR3: TGTGCCAGCAGCATCGGGAGGAGCTCCTACAATGAGCAGTTCTTC.